Sequencing of this T cell receptor (beta chain) was carried out in a study of regulatory T cells in long-lasting Graves disease (dated by TCRdb to the early 2020s). About the study as a whole: Patients with newly diagnosed Graves' disease had been on antithyroid drugs for under 3 months. Persistent Graves' disease patients were compared with newly diagnosed Graves' disease patients by peripheral blood TCR sequencing and RNA sequencing. The study was conducted in China and was registered as a clinical trial. A total of about 33 samples underwent TCR sequencing, from some 13 patients with persistent Graves' disease and about 20 patients with newly diagnosed Graves' disease.

The time point label, read with the paper, signifies: newly diagnosed GD, antithyroid drugs for less than 3 months. For both TCR sequencing and RNA sequencing, RNA was extracted from PBMCs in TRIzol. Graves' disease was diagnosed according to American Thyroid Association guidelines. Recruitment of patients was carried out at an endocrinology department in Xi'an, China. Each patient gave approximately 8.8 milliliters of peripheral blood, collected in an EDTA anticoagulant tube. Ficoll Paque Plus density gradient separation was used to isolate PBMCs, and no further T cell sorting was done. An Agilent 2100 Bioanalyzer and agarose gel were used to assess RNA quality, and a NanoDrop 2000 was used to measure RNA concentration. Deletion took 5 bases off V and 2 bases off J, with a span of 12 bases between the germline ends. The CDR3 goes from the cysteine to the phenylalanine over 14 residues. CDR3 DNA is the only sequence kept; it has 42 bases, read in frame from the first base. The germline V gene encodes CDR1 MDHEN and CDR2 SYDVKM.

Broad study findings and their caveats: Persistent patients shared more public clonotypes among themselves (2,741) than newly diagnosed patients did (roughly 920). Persistent disease showed preferential use of TRBV28, TRBJ1-2 and TRBJ2-5, whereas newly diagnosed disease favored TRBV20-1 and TRBJ2-1. Compared with newly diagnosed patients, persistent Graves' disease patients had lower TCR Shannon entropy and fewer highly expanded clones, which suggests clonal expansion. Only peripheral blood was studied, because thyroid tissue, the primary lesion, was inaccessible. Sequencing and analysis were limited to the TCR beta chain. The authors acknowledged the small sample size as a limitation that may reduce accuracy.

This clonotype appeared many times. Its antigen has not been determined. Base qualities were left out, and no much larger clone turns up one base away. The receptor library was made with multiplex PCR. Sequencing took place on an Illumina HiSeq 4000. TCR beta libraries were built with iRepertoire HTBI primers and Arm-PCR amplification of CDR3 regions. Before sequencing, the PCR products underwent gel purification. As for how the authors treated the data: Gene usage analysis of CDR3 amino acid clonotypes relied on the roughly 60 TRBV and around 13 TRBJ segments identified across samples. COPE and FqMerger were used to merge filtered high-quality paired reads into contigs. BLAST was used to align contigs to the IMGT TRBV, TRBD and TRBJ reference genes, and CDR3 was defined following IMGT. Any clonotype with a frequency above 0.1% was counted as a highly expanded clone. Shannon entropy was used to measure repertoire diversity, and the Gini coefficient was used to measure V-J evenness. Public clonotypes were defined as clonotypes shared by more than one individual. TCRdb reprocessing: public reads trimmed at Q25 with fastp, clones called with MiXCR, in-frame beta chains kept. For every CDR3 protein sequence, its rows merge into one entry that carries the most common genes and DNA. The V and J calls here are based on TCRdb, not the publication. Recorded for this sample are 200,000 to 250,000 distinct CDR3 sequences; 20% to 25% of them occurred a single time. The ten largest clones represent about 14% of the sample.

This clonotype was sampled from a female donor with Graves disease. The rearranged segments are TRBV28 and TRBJ1-1; D gene: possibly TRBD1, on 5 matching bases. The specimen was peripheral blood mononuclear cells (PBMCs), collected at new diagnosis, from a patient treated with antithyroid drugs. The CDR3 reads as follows: CASSQDSSNTEAFF. The bases read TGTGCCAGCAGTCAAGACAGCAGTAACACTGAAGCTTTCTTT.